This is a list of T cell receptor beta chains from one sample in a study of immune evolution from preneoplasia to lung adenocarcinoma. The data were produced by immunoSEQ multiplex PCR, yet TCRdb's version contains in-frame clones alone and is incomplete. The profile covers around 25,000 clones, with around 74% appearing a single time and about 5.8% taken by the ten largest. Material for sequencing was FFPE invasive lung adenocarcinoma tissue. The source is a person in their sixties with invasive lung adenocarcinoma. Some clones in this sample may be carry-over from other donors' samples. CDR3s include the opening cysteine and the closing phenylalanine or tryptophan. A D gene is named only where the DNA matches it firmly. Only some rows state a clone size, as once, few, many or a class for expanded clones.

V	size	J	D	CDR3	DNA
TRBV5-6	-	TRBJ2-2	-	CASSSTRELFF	TGTGCCAGCAGCTCAACCCGGGAGCTGTTTTTT
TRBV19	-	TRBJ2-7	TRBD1	CASSAPDRGGEQYF	TGTGCCAGTAGTGCCCCCGACAGGGGAGGCGAGCAGTACTTC
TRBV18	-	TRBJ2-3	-	CASSRSGADTQYF	TGTGCCAGCTCACGTTCGGGGGCAGATACGCAGTATTTT
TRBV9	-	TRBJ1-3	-	CASSGNSGNTIYF	TGTGCCAGCAGCGGAAACTCTGGAAACACCATATATTTT
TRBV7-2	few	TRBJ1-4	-	CASSTKRAGNEKLFF	TGTGCCAGCAGCACTAAGAGGGCGGGTAATGAAAAACTGTTTTTT
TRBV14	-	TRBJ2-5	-	CASSQPGWGLKQETQYF	TGTGCCAGCAGCCAACCCGGGTGGGGACTGAAACAAGAGACCCAGTACTTC
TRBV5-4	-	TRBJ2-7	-	CASSLEAQRTEQYF	TGTGCCAGCAGCTTGGAAGCCCAGCGGACGGAGCAGTACTTT
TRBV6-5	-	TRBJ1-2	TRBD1	CASSYPRQGGYGYTF	TGTGCCAGCAGTTACCCCCGACAGGGGGGCTATGGCTACACCTTC
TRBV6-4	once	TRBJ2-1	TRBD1	CASSDGRNRGQFF	TGTGCCAGCAGTGACGGGCGTAACAGGGGGCAGTTCTTC
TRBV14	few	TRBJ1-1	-	CASSWTENTEAFF	TGTGCCAGCAGCTGGACAGAGAACACTGAAGCTTTCTTT
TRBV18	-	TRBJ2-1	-	CASSPRPTQSSYNEQFF	TGTGCCAGCTCACCACGGCCGACGCAGAGCTCCTACAATGAGCAGTTCTTC
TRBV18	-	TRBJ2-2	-	CASSPAVSNTGELFF	TGTGCCAGCTCACCAGCTGTATCGAACACCGGGGAGCTGTTTTTT
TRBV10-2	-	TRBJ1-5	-	CASRTGWGGQPQHF	TGCGCCAGCAGAACAGGGTGGGGAGGTCAGCCCCAGCATTTT
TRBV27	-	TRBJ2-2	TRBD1	CASSTFRTGDTGELFF	TGTGCCAGCAGTACCTTCCGGACAGGGGACACCGGGGAGCTGTTTTTT
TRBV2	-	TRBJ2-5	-	CASTPMTVQETQYF	TGTGCCAGCACACCTATGACAGTCCAAGAGACCCAGTACTTC
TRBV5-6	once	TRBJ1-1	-	CASTLTDEAFF	TGTGCCAGCACCCTGACAGATGAAGCTTTCTTT
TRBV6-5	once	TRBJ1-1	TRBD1	CASSYQGADTEAFF	TGTGCCAGCAGTTACCAGGGGGCGGACACTGAAGCTTTCTTT
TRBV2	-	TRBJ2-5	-	CASGRQETQYF	TGTGCCAGCGGGCGCCAAGAGACCCAGTACTTC
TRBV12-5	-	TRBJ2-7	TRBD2	CASGLNETSGHYEQYF	TGTGCTAGTGGTTTGAACGAGACTAGCGGACACTACGAGCAGTACTTC
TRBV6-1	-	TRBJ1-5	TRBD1	CASRKTGSGNQPQHF	TGTGCCAGCAGGAAGACAGGGTCTGGCAATCAGCCCCAGCATTTT
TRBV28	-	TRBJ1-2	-	CASSLDLYGYTF	TGTGCCAGCAGTTTAGACCTCTATGGCTACACCTTC
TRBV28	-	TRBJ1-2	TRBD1	CASSITGGGTNYGYTF	TGTGCCAGCAGTATTACAGGGGGCGGGACCAACTATGGCTACACCTTC
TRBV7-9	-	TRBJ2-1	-	CASSLALSVGVQFF	TGTGCCAGCAGCTTGGCCTTGTCAGTAGGGGTGCAGTTCTTC
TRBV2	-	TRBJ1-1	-	CASGGAEAFF	TGTGCCAGTGGGGGGGCTGAAGCTTTCTTT
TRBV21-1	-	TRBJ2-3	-	CASSRPSGSISTDTQYF	TGTGCCAGCAGCAGGCCTAGCGGGAGTATCAGCACAGATACGCAGTATTTT
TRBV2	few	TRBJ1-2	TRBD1	CASNRQGADGYTF	TGTGCCAGCAACCGACAGGGGGCGGATGGCTACACCTTC
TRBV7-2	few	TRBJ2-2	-	CASSPRYVTGELFF	TGTGCCAGCAGCCCCCGATATGTAACCGGGGAGCTGTTTTTT
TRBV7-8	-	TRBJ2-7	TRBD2	CASSSGTNGTEQYF	TGTGCCAGCAGCTCCGGGACTAACGGCACCGAGCAGTACTTC
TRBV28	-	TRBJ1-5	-	CASSFRNRNQPQHF	TGTGCCAGCAGTTTCAGGAACCGCAATCAGCCCCAGCATTTT
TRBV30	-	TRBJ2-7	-	CASSGGGLGSYEQYF	TGTGCCTCATCTGGGGGGGGGCTTGGGTCCTACGAGCAGTACTTC
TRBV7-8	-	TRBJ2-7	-	CASSAQGRQIQSYEQYF	TGTGCCAGCAGCGCCCAGGGGCGACAGATCCAATCCTACGAGCAGTACTTC
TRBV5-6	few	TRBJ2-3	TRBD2	CASSSFVAGGAAYPDTQYF	TGTGCCAGCAGCTCCTTCGTAGCGGGAGGAGCCGCATACCCCGATACGCAGTATTTT
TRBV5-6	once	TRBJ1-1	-	CASSLQGRDTEAFF	TGTGCCAGCAGCTTGCAGGGGCGGGACACTGAAGCTTTCTTT
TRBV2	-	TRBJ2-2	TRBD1	CASSYRGQSNTGELFF	TGTGCCAGCAGTTACAGGGGGCAAAGTAACACCGGGGAGCTGTTTTTT
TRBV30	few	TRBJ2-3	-	CAWRYTASTDTQYF	TGTGCCTGGAGATACACGGCTAGCACAGATACGCAGTATTTT
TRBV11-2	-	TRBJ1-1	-	CASRGRRVWAFF	TGTGCCAGCAGAGGAAGGAGGGTGTGGGCTTTCTTT
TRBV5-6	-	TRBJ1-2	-	CASSIQGRYGYTF	TGTGCCAGCAGCATACAGGGTCGCTATGGCTACACCTTC
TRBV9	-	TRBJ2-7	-	CASSVAPKNEQYF	TGTGCCAGCAGCGTGGCCCCGAAGAACGAGCAGTACTTC